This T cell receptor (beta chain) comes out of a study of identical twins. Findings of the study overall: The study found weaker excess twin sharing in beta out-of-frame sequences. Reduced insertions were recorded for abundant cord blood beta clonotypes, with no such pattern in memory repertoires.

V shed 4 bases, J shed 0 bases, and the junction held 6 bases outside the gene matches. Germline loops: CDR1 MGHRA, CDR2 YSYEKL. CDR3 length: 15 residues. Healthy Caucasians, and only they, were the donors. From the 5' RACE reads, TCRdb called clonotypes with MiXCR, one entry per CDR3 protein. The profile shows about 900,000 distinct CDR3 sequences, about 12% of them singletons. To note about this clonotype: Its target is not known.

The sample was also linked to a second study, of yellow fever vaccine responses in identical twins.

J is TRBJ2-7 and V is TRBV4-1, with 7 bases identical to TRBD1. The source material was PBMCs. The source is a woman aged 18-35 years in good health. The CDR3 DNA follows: TGCGCCAGCAGCCCGGGACAGATGGCCTCCTACGAGCAGTACTTC. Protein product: CASSPGQMASYEQYF.